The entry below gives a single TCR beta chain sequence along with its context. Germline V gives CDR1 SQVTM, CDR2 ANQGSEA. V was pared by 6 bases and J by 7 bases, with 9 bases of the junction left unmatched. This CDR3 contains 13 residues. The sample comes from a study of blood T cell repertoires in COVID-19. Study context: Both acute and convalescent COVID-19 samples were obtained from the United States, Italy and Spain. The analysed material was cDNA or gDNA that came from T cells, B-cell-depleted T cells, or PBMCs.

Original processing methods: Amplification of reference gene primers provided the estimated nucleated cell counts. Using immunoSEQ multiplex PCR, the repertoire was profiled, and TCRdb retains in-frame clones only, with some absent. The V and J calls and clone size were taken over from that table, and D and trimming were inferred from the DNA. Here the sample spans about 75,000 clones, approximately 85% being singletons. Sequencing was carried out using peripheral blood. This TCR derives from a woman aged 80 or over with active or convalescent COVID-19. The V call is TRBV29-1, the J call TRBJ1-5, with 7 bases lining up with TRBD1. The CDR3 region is CSVGTGARQPQHF. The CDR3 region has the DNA TGCAGCGTCGGTACAGGGGCCAGGCAGCCCCAGCATTTT.